The 5 T cell receptor beta chains listed next were all sequenced from one sample in a study of shared clonotypes between healthy human individuals. Assay: immunoSEQ multiplex PCR; the TCRdb copy retains only in-frame clones and omits some. This table has approximately 2.3 million clones, 93% appearing once. Sequencing was done on a sample of naive CD4+ T cells from PBMCs. This sample's subset: CD45RA+ positively selected. These receptors came from a man aged 18-30 years in good health. Some clones in this sample may be carry-over from other donors' samples.

The V gene is TRBV5-1, the J gene TRBJ2-5; D unresolved. The germline V gene encodes CDR1 SGHRS and CDR2 YFSETQ. V lost 5 bases and J 2 bases, leaving 4 bases between the germline ends. This CDR3 region has 11 residues. CDR3 bases: TGCGCCAGCAGGGATCAAGAGACCCAGTACTTC. Translated, it gives CASRDQETQYF.

The CDR3, as DNA: TGTGCCAGCAGCTTGGGGACTAGCCCTGAGCAGTTCTTC. This codes for CASSLGTSPEQFF. The chain carries TRBV5-4 and TRBJ2-1, with TRBD2 matching 8 bases. The CDR3 extends over 13 amino acids. V lost 0 bases, J lost 9 bases, and 2 bases stayed unmatched. Germline V lookup: CDR1 SGHNT, CDR2 YYREEE (reference sequence).

This sequence joins TRBV10-2 and TRBJ2-7; 9 bases agree with TRBD2. CDR1 and CDR2 from the germline V gene are WSHSY and SAAADI. The CDR3 is 14 residues long. V dropped 8 bases and J dropped 4; count of bases not matched to a gene: 9. This CDR3 reads CASRRGSGSYEQYF. In DNA form, the CDR3 reads TGCGCCAGCCGGCGGGGTAGCGGGAGTTACGAGCAGTACTTC.

The rearrangement uses TRBV30 and TRBJ1-2; TRBD1 agrees at 7 bases. Trimming took 1 base from V and 7 from J; bases not matched to a gene: 9. Germline CDR1 is GTSNPN and CDR2 is SVGIG (reference sequence). The CDR3 spans 14 residues. The CDR3 DNA reads TGTGCCTGGAGTGGGGGGCGGGACAGTCGTGGCTACACCTTC. This sequence encodes CAWSGGRDSRGYTF.

This rearrangement joins TRBV5-1 to TRBJ2-1; tentative D call: TRBD1 (6 bases). The CDR3 is 15 amino acids. Trimming took off 5 bases at V and 6 bases at J, with 18 bases between the two ends. Germline loops: CDR1 SGHRS, CDR2 YFSETQ. The CDR3 here is CASRAITGISNEQFF. DNA of the CDR3: TGCGCCAGCAGAGCAATAACAGGGATCAGCAATGAGCAGTTCTTC.